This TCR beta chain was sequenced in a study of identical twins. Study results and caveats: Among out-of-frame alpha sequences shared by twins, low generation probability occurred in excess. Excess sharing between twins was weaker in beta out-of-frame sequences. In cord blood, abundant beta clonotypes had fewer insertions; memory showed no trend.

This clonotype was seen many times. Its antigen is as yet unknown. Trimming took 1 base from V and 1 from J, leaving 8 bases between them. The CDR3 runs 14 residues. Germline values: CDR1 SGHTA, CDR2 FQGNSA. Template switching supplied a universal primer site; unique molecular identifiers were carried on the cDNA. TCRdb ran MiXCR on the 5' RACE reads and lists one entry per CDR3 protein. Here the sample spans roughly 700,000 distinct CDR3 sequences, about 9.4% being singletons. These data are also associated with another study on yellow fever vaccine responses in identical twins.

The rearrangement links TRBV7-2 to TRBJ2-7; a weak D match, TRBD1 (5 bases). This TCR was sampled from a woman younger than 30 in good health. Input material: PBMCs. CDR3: CASSLEKGSYEQYF. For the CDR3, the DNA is TGTGCCAGCAGCTTAGAAAAGGGGTCCTACGAGCAGTACTTC.